The 11 T cell receptor beta chains reported below all come from one sample, sequenced in a study of technical replicates of blood from a few donors. Using immunoSEQ multiplex PCR, the repertoire was profiled, and TCRdb retains in-frame clones only, with some absent. This repertoire shows 70,000 or so clones, approximately 98% found once; its top ten account for around 0.2%. Sequences were obtained from T cells isolated from PBMCs. The receptors originated from a human donor in good health.

CDR3 region: CASSLGPTGIYDGYTF. The CDR3 nucleotides read TGTGCCAGCAGCTTGGGGCCGACAGGGATATACGATGGCTACACCTTC. J is TRBJ1-2 and V is TRBV11-2; 7 bases map to TRBD1. Per germline, CDR1 SGHAT and CDR2 FQNNGV. V was pared by 3 bases and J by 6 bases, with 13 bases of the junction left unmatched. This CDR3 has 16 residues. The variable domain in full, with the rest retrieved from reference TRBV11-2 and TRBJ1-2, is EAGVAQSPRYKIIEKRQSVAFWCNPISGHATLYWYQQILGQGPKLLIQFQNNGVVDDSQLPKDRFSAERLKGVDSTLKIQPAKLEDSAVYLCASSLGPTGIYDGYTFGSGTRLTVV.

The J gene is TRBJ1-4, the V gene TRBV19; perhaps TRBD1 as D (5 bases). Germline CDR1 is LNHDA and CDR2 is SQIVND (reference sequence). V was pared by 7 bases and J by 4 bases, with 10 bases between. The CDR3 totals 13 residues. CDR3 nucleotides: TGTGCCAGTACCCAGGGTTTTAATGAAAAACTGTTTTTT. Translation gives CASTQGFNEKLFF.

This chain uses TRBV6-1 with TRBJ1-2, with 7 bases that match TRBD1. The CDR3 contains 13 residues. V lost 4 bases and J lost 8; bases outside the gene matches: 7. Per germline, CDR1 MNHNS and CDR2 SASEGT. CDR3: CASSVDRDLGYTF. The CDR3 nucleotides read TGTGCCAGCAGTGTCGACAGGGACCTAGGCTACACCTTC.

V is TRBV9 and J is TRBJ2-2, with 7 bases fitting TRBD2. Germline V CDR1 and CDR2: SGDLS, YYNGEE. The CDR3 is 19 amino acids. V lost 0 bases and J lost 4; bases outside the gene matches: 15. The CDR3 loop reads CASSVAWSGGESGTGELFF. In nucleotides, the CDR3 is TGTGCCAGCAGCGTAGCATGGTCGGGAGGAGAATCGGGCACCGGGGAGCTGTTTTTT.

This clone has only one observation. This chain links TRBV6-5 with TRBJ2-7; D ambiguous. From germline, CDR1 is MNHEY and CDR2 SVGAGI. V lost 2 bases to trimming and J lost 2 bases, with 13 bases between them. CDR3 length equals 15 residues. CDR3 amino acids: CASSYGTLGTYEQYF. CDR3 nucleotide sequence: TGTGCCAGCAGTTACGGCACCCTTGGCACCTACGAGCAGTACTTC.

The V call is TRBV11-3, the J call TRBJ2-5; 7 positions match TRBD1. V gave up 0 bases and J gave up 2 bases; unmatched junction bases: 3. This CDR3 has 15 amino acids. Germline CDR1 reads SGHNT; CDR2 reads YENEEA. The CDR3 DNA reads as TGTGCCAGCAGCTTAGATGGGACAGTACAAGAGACCCAGTACTTC. Its translation is CASSLDGTVQETQYF.

This clone was recorded only once. The CDR3 loop reads CASGTETYEQYF. CDR3 sequence (DNA): TGTGCCAGCGGGACAGAAACCTACGAGCAGTACTTC. The J gene is TRBJ2-7, the V gene TRBV28, with 7 positions matching TRBD1. The trim removed 8 bases at V and 2 bases at J, leaving 3 bases unmatched. This CDR3 has 12 residues. Germline CDR1 is MDHEN and CDR2 is SYDVKM.

This clone has only one observation. This sequence joins TRBV19 and TRBJ1-2; the match to TRBD1 covers 7 bases. V dropped 3 bases and J dropped 7; count of bases not matched to a gene: 8. The CDR3 extends over 14 amino acids. Germline loops: CDR1 LNHDA, CDR2 SQIVND (reference sequence). For the CDR3, the DNA is TGTGCCAGTAGTATGGGGCAGGGGGGCCGTGGCTACACCTTC. This translates into CASSMGQGGRGYTF.

This clone was recorded only once. V gene TRBV6-6 combines with J gene TRBJ2-3; D is possibly TRBD2 (6 bases). Germline values: CDR1 MNHNY, CDR2 SVGAGI (reference sequence). The CDR3 is 15 residues long. V was shortened by 4 bases and J by 0 bases, with 11 bases between the two germline ends. CDR3 sequence: CASSSPGASTDTQYF. The CDR3 DNA reads as TGTGCCAGCAGTTCACCGGGAGCTAGCACAGATACGCAGTATTTT.

The chain recombines TRBV6-5 with TRBJ1-1; D not resolved. The CDR3 spans 11 residues. Germline CDR1 reads MNHEY; CDR2 reads SVGAGI. Between the trimmed V and J ends, which lost 6 bases and 5 bases, there was a span of 7 bases. The CDR3: CASSPGTEAFF. Written as DNA, the CDR3 is TGTGCCAGCAGCCCGGGGACTGAAGCTTTCTTT.

This chain uses TRBV4-1 with TRBJ1-1; maybe TRBD1 (5 bases). The CDR3 has 15 residues. Per the germline V gene, CDR1 is MGHRA and CDR2 is YSYEKL. The V and J ends lost 0 bases and 5 bases respectively, with 13 bases between them. This CDR3 is CASSQDQGLYTEAFF. As DNA, the CDR3 is TGCGCCAGCAGCCAAGACCAGGGATTGTATACTGAAGCTTTCTTT.